Sequencing of this T cell receptor (beta chain) was carried out in a study of cytomegalovirus exposure and HLA in healthy donors. Study information: A later analysis reported the same platform for the roughly 120 validation repertoires and the approximately 670 first-cohort repertoires. Overall study results and limits: Cytomegalovirus-associated TCR beta chains were listed, numbering roughly 150.

This CDR3 region has 14 residues. V lost 4 bases and J 4 bases, leaving 14 bases between the germline ends. Germline values: CDR1 SGHNT, CDR2 YYREEE (reference sequence). Points on this clone: No antigen is known for it.

Repertoires were generated with immunoSEQ multiplex PCR, while TCRdb's copy carries only in-frame clones and drops some. The data show under 200,000 clones, roughly 95% seen once. The donors were part of the roughly 110-subject validation cohort, which stood apart from the 666-subject first cohort. The chain has TRBV5-4 and TRBJ1-1; D remains unclear. This receptor was obtained from a woman in her late teens or twenties in good health and CMV-seronegative. The specimen sequenced was PBMCs. The CDR3 DNA sequence: TGTGCCAGCAGCCAGACCGGAGGGAGCACTGAAGCTTTCTTT. This gives the protein CASSQTGGSTEAFF.